A selection of T cell receptor beta chains follows, all from one sample in a study of T cells after yellow fever vaccination. Via MiXCR, TCRdb re-called the 5' RACE reads, giving one row per CDR3 protein. The sample holds some 300,000 distinct CDR3 sequences; approximately 10% are singletons and the top ten take around 3.3%. Source: CD4+ T cells sorted from PBMCs, taken 5 days after the yellow fever booster vaccination. These receptor sequences come from a young man who received the YFV17D yellow fever vaccine. Each CDR3 is given with its conserved first and last residue. Fields, in order: V gene, J gene, CDR3 protein.

V: TRBV11-2
J: TRBJ2-6
CDR3: CASSLVIAPGANVLTF

V: TRBV6-5
J: TRBJ2-1
CDR3: CASTPPGGNGNEQFF

V: TRBV20-1
J: TRBJ1-1
CDR3: CSAPPAGYAEAFF

V: TRBV28
J: TRBJ2-1
CDR3: CAGGTTGHGYNEQFF

V: TRBV4-1
J: TRBJ1-6
CDR3: CVSSQNGNSYNSPLHF

V: TRBV27
J: TRBJ2-7
CDR3: CASSPFRAAYEQYF

V: TRBV6-5
J: TRBJ1-5
CDR3: CASRGTGSPSNQPQHF

V: TRBV29-1
J: TRBJ1-5
CDR3: CSVAEQGGNQPQHF

V: TRBV7-2
J: TRBJ1-5
CDR3: CASSSGKEQPQHF

V: TRBV5-6
J: TRBJ1-1
CDR3: CASSPWPAGQTFEAFF

V: TRBV10-3
J: TRBJ1-2
CDR3: CAIQNGGSSGGYTF

V: TRBV2
J: TRBJ2-3
CDR3: CASSEDRGDTQYF

V: TRBV19
J: TRBJ2-3
CDR3: CASSMGSFSDTQYF

V: TRBV7-2
J: TRBJ2-2
CDR3: CASSLGLTSGELFF

V: TRBV2
J: TRBJ2-1
CDR3: CASSVASGGANEQFF

V: TRBV19
J: TRBJ1-1
CDR3: CASSPRLLTEAFF

V: TRBV6-2/TRBV6-3
J: TRBJ2-1
CDR3: CASKDSKLAGASYNEQFF

V: TRBV24-1
J: TRBJ1-1
CDR3: CATSVGTGTEAFF

V: TRBV7-6
J: TRBJ2-3
CDR3: CASSFTLAIDTQYF

V: TRBV7-2
J: TRBJ1-6
CDR3: CASSLGGSGAESPLHF

V: TRBV4-2
J: TRBJ2-7
CDR3: CASSQVTTTGEQYF

V: TRBV20-1
J: TRBJ2-3
CDR3: CSANIAGADTQYF

V: TRBV11-1
J: TRBJ2-5
CDR3: CASRGAHLIGETQYF

V: TRBV18
J: TRBJ1-5
CDR3: CASSPREGRNQPQHF

V: TRBV5-4
J: TRBJ2-2
CDR3: CASSRRGELFF

V: TRBV7-2
J: TRBJ2-5
CDR3: CASRGAGEETQYF

V: TRBV4-2
J: TRBJ2-2
CDR3: CASSQGPGQNTGELFF

V: TRBV10-3
J: TRBJ1-6
CDR3: CAISEAGTGRRLNSPLHF

V: TRBV28
J: TRBJ2-6
CDR3: CASRSQFIGANVLTF

V: TRBV12-3/TRBV12-4
J: TRBJ1-1
CDR3: CASRDREGTEAFF

V: TRBV20-1
J: TRBJ2-7
CDR3: CSAPTGTSTYEQYF

V: TRBV5-1
J: TRBJ2-6
CDR3: CASSGQTSGANVLTF

V: TRBV27
J: TRBJ2-1
CDR3: CASSYGTSSNEQFF

V: TRBV7-9
J: TRBJ1-1
CDR3: CASTAQTQGEAFF

V: TRBV24-1
J: TRBJ2-2
CDR3: CAIHSQNTGELFF